This T cell receptor (beta chain) was found in a study of radiotherapy plus CTLA-4 blockade in lung cancer. Clones were sequenced by immunoSEQ multiplex PCR, and TCRdb holds only the in-frame ones, with some missing. Here the sample spans over 15,000 clones, roughly 86% being singletons. The CDR3 totals 16 residues. J was trimmed by 4 bases and V by 4 bases; bases with no gene match: 5. Germline CDR1 and CDR2: LNHDA and SQIVND (reference sequence). The sample here was peripheral blood, taken from a patient treated with radiotherapy plus ipilimumab. This sequence originates from a human donor with non-small cell lung cancer whose response to radiotherapy plus ipilimumab could not be evaluated. The chain combines TRBV19 with TRBJ2-7, with 15 bases that match TRBD2. CDR3 amino acids: CASSNQGLAGGYEQYF. The CDR3 DNA reads TGTGCCAGTAGTAACCAGGGACTAGCGGGAGGATACGAGCAGTACTTC. The full variable domain, in which reference TRBV19 and TRBJ2-7 provide the parts outside the CDR3, is DGGITQSPKYLFRKEGQNVTLSCEQNLNHDAMYWYRQDPGQGLRLIYYSQIVNDFQKGDIAEGYSVSREKKESFPLTVTSAQKNPTAFYLCASSNQGLAGGYEQYFGPGTRLTVT.